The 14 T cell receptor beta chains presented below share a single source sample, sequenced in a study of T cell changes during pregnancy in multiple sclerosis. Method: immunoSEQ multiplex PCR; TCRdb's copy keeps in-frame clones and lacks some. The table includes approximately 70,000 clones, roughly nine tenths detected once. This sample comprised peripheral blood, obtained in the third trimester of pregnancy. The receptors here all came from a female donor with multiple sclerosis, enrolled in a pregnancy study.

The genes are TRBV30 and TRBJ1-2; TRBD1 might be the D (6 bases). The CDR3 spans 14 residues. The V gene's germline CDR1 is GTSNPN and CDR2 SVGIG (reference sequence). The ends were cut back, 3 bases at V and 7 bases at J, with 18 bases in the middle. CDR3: CAWRPQGVLTGYTF. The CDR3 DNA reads TGTGCCTGGAGGCCACAGGGTGTTTTGACTGGCTACACCTTC. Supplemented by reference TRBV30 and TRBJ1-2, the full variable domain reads SQTIHQWPATLVQPVGSPLSLECTVEGTSNPNLYWYRQAAGRGLQLLFYSVGIGQISSEVPQNLSASRPQDRQFILSSKKLLLSDSGFYLCAWRPQGVLTGYTFGSGTRLTVV.

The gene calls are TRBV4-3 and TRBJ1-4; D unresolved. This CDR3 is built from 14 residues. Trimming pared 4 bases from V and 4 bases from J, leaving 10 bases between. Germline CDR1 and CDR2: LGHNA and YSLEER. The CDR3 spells CASSPQLVNEKLFF. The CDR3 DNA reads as TGCGCCAGCAGCCCCCAGTTGGTTAATGAAAAACTGTTTTTT.

The chain's CDR3 is CASSLDSAGGPHEQYF. In nucleotides, the CDR3 is TGTGCCAGCAGCTTAGATTCGGCGGGAGGGCCCCACGAGCAGTACTTC. The J gene is TRBJ2-7, the V gene TRBV11-2; 9 bases are a match to TRBD2. Germline V CDR1 and CDR2: SGHAT, FQNNGV. The CDR3 consists of 16 residues. The ends lost 0 bases at V and 5 bases at J; junction bases unmatched: 8.

The CDR3 protein is CASSQGGIETEAFF. CDR3 coding DNA: TGTGCCAGCAGTCAAGGGGGCATCGAGACTGAAGCTTTCTTT. This chain joins TRBV11-2 and TRBJ1-1; 7 bases are shared with TRBD1. The trim removed 6 bases at V and 5 bases at J, leaving 9 bases unmatched. The length of the CDR3 is 14 residues. Germline V gene lookup returns CDR1 SGHAT and CDR2 FQNNGV.

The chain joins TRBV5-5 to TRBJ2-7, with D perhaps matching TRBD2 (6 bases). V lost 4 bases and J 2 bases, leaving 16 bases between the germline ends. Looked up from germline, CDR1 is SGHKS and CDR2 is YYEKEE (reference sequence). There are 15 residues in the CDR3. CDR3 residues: CASSLRSSETYEQYF. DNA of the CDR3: TGTGCCAGCAGCCTAAGGTCTAGCGAGACCTACGAGCAGTACTTC.

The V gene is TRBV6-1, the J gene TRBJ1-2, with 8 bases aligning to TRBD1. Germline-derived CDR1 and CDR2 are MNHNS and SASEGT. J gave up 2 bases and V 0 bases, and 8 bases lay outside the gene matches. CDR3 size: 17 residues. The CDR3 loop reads CASSEARAGGSNYGYTF. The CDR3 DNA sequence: TGTGCCAGCAGTGAAGCCCGTGCAGGGGGCTCAAACTATGGCTACACCTTC.

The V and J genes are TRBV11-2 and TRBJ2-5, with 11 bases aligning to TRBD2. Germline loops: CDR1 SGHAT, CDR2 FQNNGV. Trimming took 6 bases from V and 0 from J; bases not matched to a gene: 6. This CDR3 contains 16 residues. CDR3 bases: TGTGCCAGCAGACCTAGCGGGAGGACGAACCAAGAGACCCAGTACTTC. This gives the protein CASRPSGRTNQETQYF.

The CDR3 here is CASKLDRGAYGYTF. CDR3 bases: TGTGCCAGCAAATTGGACAGGGGGGCCTATGGCTACACCTTC. The chain links TRBV2 to TRBJ1-2; 10 nucleotides line up with TRBD1. The CDR3 consists of 14 residues. Per germline, CDR1 SNHLY and CDR2 FYNNEI. Unmatched junction bases numbered 6, after V lost 7 bases and J lost 4 bases.

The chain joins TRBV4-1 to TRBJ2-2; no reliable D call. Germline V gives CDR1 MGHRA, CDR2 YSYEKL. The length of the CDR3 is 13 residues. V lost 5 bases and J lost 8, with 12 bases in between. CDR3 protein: CASSDDPRGELFF. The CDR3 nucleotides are TGCGCCAGCAGCGACGACCCGAGGGGGGAGCTGTTTTTT.

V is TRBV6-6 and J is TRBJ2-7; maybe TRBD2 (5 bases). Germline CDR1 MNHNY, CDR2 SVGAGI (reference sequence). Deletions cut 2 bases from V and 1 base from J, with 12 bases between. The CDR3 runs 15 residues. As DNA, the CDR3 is TGTGCCAGCAGTTACGAAGGACTCATGTCCTACGAGCAGTACTTC. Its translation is CASSYEGLMSYEQYF.

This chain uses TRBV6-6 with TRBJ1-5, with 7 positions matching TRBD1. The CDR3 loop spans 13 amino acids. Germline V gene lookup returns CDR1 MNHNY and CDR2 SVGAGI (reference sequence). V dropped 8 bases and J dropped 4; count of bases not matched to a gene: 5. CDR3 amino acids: CASRPGGNQPQHF. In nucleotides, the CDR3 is TGTGCCAGCCGCCCAGGGGGAAATCAGCCCCAGCATTTT.

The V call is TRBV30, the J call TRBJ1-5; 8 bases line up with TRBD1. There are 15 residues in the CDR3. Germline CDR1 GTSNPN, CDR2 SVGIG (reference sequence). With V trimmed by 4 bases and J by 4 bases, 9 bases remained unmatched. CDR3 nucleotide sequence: TGTGCCTGGACGGGGGGACAGGCCGAAAATCAGCCCCAGCATTTT. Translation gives CAWTGGQAENQPQHF.

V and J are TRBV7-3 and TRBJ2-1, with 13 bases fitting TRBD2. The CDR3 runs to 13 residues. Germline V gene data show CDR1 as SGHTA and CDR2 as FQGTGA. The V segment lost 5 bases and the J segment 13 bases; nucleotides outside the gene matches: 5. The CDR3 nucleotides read TGTGCCAGCAGCCCAGGGACTAGCGGGATACAGTTCTTC. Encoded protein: CASSPGTSGIQFF.

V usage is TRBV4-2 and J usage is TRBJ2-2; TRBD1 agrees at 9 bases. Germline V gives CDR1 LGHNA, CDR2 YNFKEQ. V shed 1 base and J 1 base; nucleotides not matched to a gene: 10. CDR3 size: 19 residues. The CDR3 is CASSQVTDRGALNTGELFF. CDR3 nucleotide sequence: TGTGCCAGCAGCCAAGTAACGGACAGGGGCGCCCTGAACACCGGGGAGCTGTTTTTT.